What follows are 26 T cell receptor beta chains derived from one specimen sequenced in a study of CD8+ T cells in alopecia areata. The treatment is: oral pan-JAK inhibitor, 5-10 mg twice daily. Extracted from the samples, RNA was reverse transcribed into cDNA to serve as the sequencing template. Profiling relied on immunoSEQ multiplex PCR, and the TCRdb table lists in-frame clones only, not all of them. The table shows approximately 210,000 clones, with more than 50% occurring only once. Sequences were derived from CD4+ T cells sorted from blood, sampled at week 24, from a patient treated with tofacitinib. The source is a human donor with alopecia areata.

This clone was seen a few times. This rearrangement joins TRBV2 to TRBJ2-7; 9 nucleotides align to TRBD1. Looked up from germline, CDR1 is SNHLY and CDR2 is FYNNEI. The trim removed 6 bases at V and 4 bases at J, leaving 4 bases unmatched. CDR3 length equals 13 residues. In nucleotides, the CDR3 is TGTGCCAGCAGCAGGGACAGGGAATACGAGCAGTACTTC. It translates to CASSRDREYEQYF.

The chain has TRBV25-1 and TRBJ1-1; TRBD1 matches at 8 bases. Germline V gives CDR1 MGHDK, CDR2 SYGVNS. CDR3 length: 14 amino acids. V lost 1 base, J lost 7 bases, and 5 bases stayed unmatched. CDR3 nucleotide sequence: TGTGCCAGCAGTGAATCAGGGGGCTATGATGAAGCTTTCTTT. It is translated as CASSESGGYDEAFF.

The chain uses TRBV5-6 and TRBJ1-1, with 12 bases identical to TRBD1. The junction had 2 bases not matched to a gene; V was cut back by 0 bases and J by 5 bases. Germline lookup yields CDR1 SGHDT and CDR2 YYEEEE. The CDR3 extends over 15 amino acids. The DNA of the CDR3 is TGTGCCAGCAGCTTGGAGGGACAGGGGGCAACTGAAGCTTTCTTT. It yields the protein CASSLEGQGATEAFF.

The chain employs TRBV7-2 and TRBJ2-3, with a tentative D call TRBD2 (5 bases). The CDR3 has 14 residues. V was clipped by 5 bases and J by 2 bases, with 11 bases between them. Germline CDR1 and CDR2: SGHTA and FQGNSA. The CDR3 loop reads CASSPRAFTDTQYF. The CDR3 DNA is TGTGCCAGCAGCCCGCGGGCCTTCACAGATACGCAGTATTTT.

The chain links TRBV7-9 to TRBJ1-2; 7 bases are a match to TRBD1. The CDR3 has 14 amino acids. V lost 0 bases to trimming and J lost 3 bases; unmatched junction nucleotides: 1. Germline V CDR1 and CDR2: SEHNR, FQNEAQ (reference sequence). This CDR3 is CASSLATGYYGYTF. The CDR3 DNA reads TGTGCCAGCAGCTTAGCGACAGGGTACTATGGCTACACCTTC.

Concerning this clone itself: Other DNA sequences in this specimen translate into the identical CDR3. The V and J genes are TRBV7-2 and TRBJ1-2; TRBD1 matches at 7 bases. The CDR3 totals 12 residues. Germline V gene lookup returns CDR1 SGHTA and CDR2 FQGNSA. V dropped 5 bases and J dropped 8; count of bases not matched to a gene: 5. CDR3 in amino acids: CASSTDRFGYTF. CDR3 nucleotides: TGTGCCAGCAGCACGGACAGGTTCGGCTACACCTTC.

This sequence joins TRBV7-2 and TRBJ2-3; D unresolved. Per germline, CDR1 SGHTA and CDR2 FQGNSA. Trimming took 5 bases from V and 6 from J, leaving 9 bases between them. The CDR3 runs 12 residues. This CDR3 is CASSRVRDTQYF. Written as DNA, the CDR3 is TGTGCCAGCAGCCGTGTAAGGGATACGCAGTATTTT.

The chain recombines TRBV4-1 with TRBJ1-2; no firm D call. Trimming cost V 1 base and J 4 bases, with 7 bases left between them. The CDR3 is 13 amino acids. Germline CDR1 and CDR2: MGHRA and YSYEKL. For the CDR3, the DNA is TGCGCCAGCAGCCAAGGGGGAGGCTATGGCTACACCTTC. Translating gives CASSQGGGYGYTF.

In its sample, this clone was seen a few times. J is TRBJ2-7 and V is TRBV5-6; either TRBD1 or TRBD2 may fit D (5 bases each). The CDR3 is made up of 14 amino acids. CDR1 SGHDT and CDR2 YYEEEE come from the germline V gene. Trimming pared 4 bases from V and 4 bases from J, leaving 15 bases between. The CDR3 sequence: CASSPFGTGYEQYF. The CDR3 DNA sequence: TGTGCCAGCAGCCCGTTCGGGACGGGATACGAGCAGTACTTC.

The V gene is TRBV27, the J gene TRBJ1-4; D remains unclear. Germline V CDR1 and CDR2: MNHEY, SMNVEV (reference sequence). The ends were cut back, 8 bases at V and 8 bases at J, with 18 bases in the middle. The CDR3 runs 14 residues. CDR3 region: CASGRTVLPEKLFF. The CDR3 bases are TGTGCCAGCGGAAGAACAGTCCTTCCAGAAAAACTGTTTTTT. The variable domain in full, with the rest retrieved from reference TRBV27 and TRBJ1-4, is EAQVTQNPRYLITVTGKKLTVTCSQNMNHEYMSWYRQDPGLGLRQIYYSMNVEVTDKGDVPEGYKVSRKEKRNFPLILESPSPNQTSLYFCASGRTVLPEKLFFGSGTQLSVL.

The chain combines TRBV20-1 with TRBJ2-5, with a weak D call TRBD2 (6 bases). Germline assignment: CDR1 DFQATT and CDR2 SNEGSKA (reference sequence). V was clipped by 5 bases and J by 3 bases, with 7 bases between them. CDR3 length equals 11 residues. The CDR3 bases are TGCAGTGCTTGGGGGGAAGAGACCCAGTACTTC. It encodes CSAWGEETQYF.

This chain links TRBV7-2 with TRBJ1-5; D is undetermined. The CDR3 sequence is 15 residues long. The germline gives CDR1 SGHTA, CDR2 FQGNSA. V was pared by 3 bases and J by 4 bases, with 13 bases between. The CDR3 DNA follows: TGTGCCAGCAGCTTGAAAGGAGGTGGGAATCAGCCCCAGCATTTT. Translation gives CASSLKGGGNQPQHF.

The chain uses TRBV30 and TRBJ2-2; D is undetermined. Trimming removed 3 bases from V and 5 bases from J, with 22 bases in between. Germline assignment: CDR1 GTSNPN and CDR2 SVGIG (reference sequence). This CDR3 spans 17 amino acids. CDR3 bases: TGTGCCTGGAGCCCGGGTGGGGTAGTGGCCAGGACCGGGGAGCTGTTTTTT. Its protein product is CAWSPGGVVARTGELFF.

V usage is TRBV5-1 and J usage is TRBJ2-5; D is ambiguous. The CDR3 is 13 amino acids. The germline CDR1 and CDR2 sequences are SGHRS and YFSETQ. V was shortened by 2 bases and J by 0 bases, with 5 bases between the two germline ends. The CDR3 region has the DNA TGCGCCAGCAGCTTTGGAGACCAAGAGACCCAGTACTTC. It encodes CASSFGDQETQYF.

The chain combines TRBV5-1 with TRBJ2-1; D gene unclear. Trimming removed 5 bases at V and 0 bases at J, with 9 bases between. Germline V gives CDR1 SGHRS, CDR2 YFSETQ. CDR3 length: 14 amino acids. CDR3 coding DNA: TGCGCCAGCAGTCTGCAAAGCTCCTACAATGAGCAGTTCTTC. It codes for CASSLQSSYNEQFF.

This rearrangement joins TRBV9 to TRBJ2-3; TRBD2 matches at 16 bases. The germline CDR1 and CDR2 sequences are SGDLS and YYNGEE. After removal of 4 bases from V and 0 bases from J, the junction contained 5 bases not matched to a gene. The CDR3 is 18 amino acids. CDR3 nucleotide sequence: TGTGCCAGCAGCCACGGGACTAGCGGGGGGGCAAGCACAGATACGCAGTATTTT. Translated, it gives CASSHGTSGGASTDTQYF. The complete variable domain, with remaining parts taken from reference TRBV9 and TRBJ2-3, reads DSGVTQTPKHLITATGQRVTLRCSPRSGDLSVYWYQQSLDQGLQFLIQYYNGEERAKGNILERFSAQQFPDLHSELNLSSLELGDSALYFCASSHGTSGGASTDTQYFGPGTRLTVL.

A few counts support this clone. This chain uses TRBV28 with TRBJ2-5; D not certain. This CDR3 region has 11 residues. V shed 8 bases and J shed 4 bases, with 8 bases lying between them. Germline CDR1 reads MDHEN; CDR2 reads SYDVKM. CDR3 loop: CASSILETQYF. The CDR3 coding sequence is TGTGCCAGCTCCATCCTAGAGACCCAGTACTTC.

This clone was seen a single time. The J gene is TRBJ1-1, the V gene TRBV6-6; D uncertain. The CDR3 has 10 amino acids. CDR1 MNHNY and CDR2 SVGAGI come from the germline V gene (reference sequence). Trimming pared 8 bases from V and 8 bases from J, leaving 9 bases between. The CDR3 nucleotides read TGTGCCAGCTCGGTGGGGGAAGCTTTCTTT. The encoded protein is CASSVGEAFF.

Worth noting for this clone: The same CDR3 is also encoded by other DNA sequences in this sample. The CDR3 here is CASSLERDTEAFF. The CDR3 bases are TGCGCCAGCAGTCTTGAGAGGGACACTGAAGCTTTCTTT. V usage is TRBV5-1 and J usage is TRBJ1-1; D gene uncertain. Germline CDR1 and CDR2: SGHRS and YFSETQ. The CDR3 is 13 residues long. V was clipped by 5 bases and J by 3 bases, with 11 bases between them. Combining the CDR3 with reference TRBV5-1 and TRBJ1-1 gives the whole variable domain KAGVTQTPRYLIKTRGQQVTLSCSPISGHRSVSWYQQTPGQGLQFLFEYFSETQRNKGNFPGRFSGRQFSNSRSEMNVSTLELGDSALYLCASSLERDTEAFFGQGTRLTVV.

This rearrangement joins TRBV6-1 to TRBJ1-5; D remains ambiguous. Germline V gene lookup returns CDR1 MNHNS and CDR2 SASEGT. The CDR3 has 16 amino acids. Trimming pared 2 bases from V and 4 bases from J, leaving 15 bases between. DNA for the CDR3: TGTGCCAGCAGTGAACGGATGCGGAGTCAGAATCAGCCCCAGCATTTT. Residues: CASSERMRSQNQPQHF.

The J gene is TRBJ2-1, the V gene TRBV4-3, with TRBD2 matching over 7 bases. The CDR3 sequence is 13 residues long. Looked up from germline, CDR1 is LGHNA and CDR2 is YSLEER. Losses at the gene ends were 1 base for V and 15 bases for J; bases not matched to a gene: 9. The CDR3 DNA sequence: TGCGCCAGCAGCCAAGTTGGGGGGGACTCTCCGTTCTTC. Its protein product is CASSQVGGDSPFF.

The chain links TRBV7-2 to TRBJ2-3; D not certain. Germline-derived CDR1 and CDR2 are SGHTA and FQGNSA. V gave up 3 bases and J gave up 0 bases, with 4 bases separating them. CDR3 length equals 13 residues. The CDR3 sequence is CASSFASTDTQYF. CDR3 DNA: TGTGCCAGCAGCTTTGCGAGCACAGATACGCAGTATTTT.

The chain recombines TRBV2 with TRBJ1-5; no reliable D call. Germline V CDR1 and CDR2: SNHLY, FYNNEI. The CDR3 is 16 residues long. V was pared by 5 bases and J by 4 bases, with 18 bases between. In DNA form, the CDR3 reads TGTGCCAGCAGTCTTGGGGATCTTGGGCGGAATCAGCCCCAGCATTTT. This codes for CASSLGDLGRNQPQHF.

The chain employs TRBV29-1 and TRBJ2-2, with D possibly being TRBD1 (6 bases). Germline loops: CDR1 SQVTM, CDR2 ANQGSEA. This CDR3 region has 17 residues. The V gene lost 5 bases and the J gene lost 2 bases, with 21 bases spanning the gap. CDR3 amino acids: CSVLPRGQATNTGELFF. The CDR3 nucleotides read TGCAGCGTTCTACCCAGGGGCCAGGCGACTAACACCGGGGAGCTGTTTTTT.

A single count supports this clone. The chain uses TRBV2 and TRBJ1-1, with D maybe TRBD1 (5 bases). In germline, CDR1 is SNHLY, CDR2 FYNNEI. The CDR3 is made up of 11 amino acids. V lost 10 bases and J lost 3, with 9 bases in between. This CDR3 reads CANQGHTEAFF. In DNA form, the CDR3 reads TGTGCCAACCAGGGACACACTGAAGCTTTCTTT.

This clone was counted only a few times. The gene calls are TRBV25-1 and TRBJ2-1; 7 bases map to TRBD1. The germline V gene encodes CDR1 MGHDK and CDR2 SYGVNS. J was trimmed by 8 bases and V by 4 bases; bases with no gene match: 5. The CDR3 contains 13 residues. CDR3 sequence: CASSVTGRHEQFF. CDR3 nucleotide sequence: TGTGCCAGCAGTGTGACAGGGCGGCATGAGCAGTTCTTC.